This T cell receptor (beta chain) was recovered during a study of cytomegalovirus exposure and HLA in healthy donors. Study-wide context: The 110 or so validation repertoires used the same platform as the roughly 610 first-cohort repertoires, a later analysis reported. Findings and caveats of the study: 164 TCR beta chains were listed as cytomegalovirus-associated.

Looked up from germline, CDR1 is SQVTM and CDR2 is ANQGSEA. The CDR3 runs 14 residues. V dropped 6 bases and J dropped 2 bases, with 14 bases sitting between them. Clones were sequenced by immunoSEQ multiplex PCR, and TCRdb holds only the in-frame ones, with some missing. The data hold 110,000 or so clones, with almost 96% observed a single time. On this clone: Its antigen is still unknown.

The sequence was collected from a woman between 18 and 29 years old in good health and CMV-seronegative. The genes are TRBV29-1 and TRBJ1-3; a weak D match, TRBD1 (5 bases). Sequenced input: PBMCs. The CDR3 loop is CSVAGPLPGNTIYF. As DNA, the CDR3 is TGCAGCGTAGCGGGGCCACTACCTGGAAACACCATATATTTT.